This TCR beta chain is from a study of blood T cells in healthy people across ages. Combining a sample-barcoded 5' primer with a J-beta primer mix, a second PCR ran for about 7 to 12 cycles. Each cDNA molecule was tagged by a template-switch adaptor that had 12 random nucleotides. TCRdb fed the 5' RACE reads into MiXCR, producing one record per CDR3 protein. The table lists some 900,000 distinct CDR3 sequences, under 50% of them singletons. This CDR3 region has 16 residues. V lost 4 bases and J lost 5; bases outside the gene matches: 12. Germline V gene data show CDR1 as SGHRS and CDR2 as YFSETQ. This TCR was sampled from a man between 25 and 39 years old in good health. The sample consisted of blood. The chain has TRBV5-1 and TRBJ2-1; TRBD1 matches at 7 bases. DNA for the CDR3: TGCGCCAGCAGCCACGAAGGGGCAGGGGGTAACAATGAGCAGTTCTTC. Its translation is CASSHEGAGGNNEQFF.